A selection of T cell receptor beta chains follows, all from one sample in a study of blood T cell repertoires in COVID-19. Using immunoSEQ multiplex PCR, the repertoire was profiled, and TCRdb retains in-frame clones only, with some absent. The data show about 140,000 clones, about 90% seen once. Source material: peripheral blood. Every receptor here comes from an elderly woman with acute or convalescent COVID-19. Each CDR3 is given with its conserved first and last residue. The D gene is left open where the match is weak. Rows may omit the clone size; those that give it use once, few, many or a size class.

DNA: TGTGCCAGCAGCATCAGCGGGGGACAAGAGACCCAGTACTTC
CDR3: CASSISGGQETQYF
J: TRBJ2-5
D: TRBD2
V: TRBV3-1/TRBV3-2
size: NA

DNA: TGTGCCAGCAGCGTAGCTGACCAGGTGGGCTACGAGCAGTACTTC
CDR3: CASSVADQVGYEQYF
J: TRBJ2-7
D: NA
V: TRBV9
size: NA

DNA: TGTGCCAGCAGTGAAGCTGGGGTAGCGGGGGGCACAGATACGCAGTATTTT
CDR3: CASSEAGVAGGTDTQYF
J: TRBJ2-3
D: TRBD2
V: TRBV2
size: once

DNA: TGTGCCAGCAGCCGACAGGGGGCTATCGGGCAGCCCCAGCATTTT
CDR3: CASSRQGAIGQPQHF
J: TRBJ1-5
D: TRBD1
V: TRBV7-8
size: once

DNA: TGCGCCAGCAGCCGGGCAGGGGGTTCGGGGAATGAAAAACTGTTTTTT
CDR3: CASSRAGGSGNEKLFF
J: TRBJ1-4
D: TRBD1
V: TRBV5-1
size: once

DNA: TGTGCCAGCAGGGGCTATAACTATGGCTACACCTTC
CDR3: CASRGYNYGYTF
J: TRBJ1-2
D: NA
V: TRBV11-2
size: NA

DNA: TGCGCCAGCAGCCCCCGGGACAGGGCTCGCTCGGGCACTGAAGCTTTCTTT
CDR3: CASSPRDRARSGTEAFF
J: TRBJ1-1
D: TRBD1
V: TRBV5-1
size: NA

DNA: TGTGCCAGCAGCTCCAAGAACGGGTATACGCAGTATTTT
CDR3: CASSSKNGYTQYF
J: TRBJ2-3
D: NA
V: TRBV5-8
size: NA

DNA: TGTGCCAGCAGCCAAGGGGTCGGCAGGGATAACTATGGCTACACCTTC
CDR3: CASSQGVGRDNYGYTF
J: TRBJ1-2
D: NA
V: TRBV3-1/TRBV3-2
size: NA

DNA: TGTGCCAGCTCACCATCTTCCAGTGGCAATGAGCAGTTCTTC
CDR3: CASSPSSSGNEQFF
J: TRBJ2-1
D: NA
V: TRBV18
size: NA

DNA: TGTGCCAGCAGCCAAGGGACAGACAATCAGCCCCAGCATTTT
CDR3: CASSQGTDNQPQHF
J: TRBJ1-5
D: NA
V: TRBV3-1/TRBV3-2
size: NA

DNA: TGTGCCAGTAGTCGGGGAGGATCCAATCAGCCCCAGCATTTT
CDR3: CASSRGGSNQPQHF
J: TRBJ1-5
D: NA
V: TRBV19
size: NA

DNA: TGTGCCAGCAGCTTAGTTCAGGGCCAGCCCCAGCATTTT
CDR3: CASSLVQGQPQHF
J: TRBJ1-5
D: NA
V: TRBV7-2
size: NA

DNA: TGTGCTAGCAGCCCCGGGACAGGGGTACTCGAGCAGTACTTC
CDR3: CASSPGTGVLEQYF
J: TRBJ2-7
D: TRBD1
V: TRBV7-7
size: few

DNA: TGCGCCAGCAGCTTGGATTGTGGACAGGGTACGAGCAATCAGCCCCAGCATTTT
CDR3: CASSLDCGQGTSNQPQHF
J: TRBJ1-5
D: TRBD1
V: TRBV5-1
size: NA

DNA: TGTGCCAGCAGCAAAGGACCTAGCGGGGTGGTTGAGCAGTTCTTC
CDR3: CASSKGPSGVVEQFF
J: TRBJ2-1
D: NA
V: TRBV21-1
size: NA

DNA: TGTGCCAGCAGTTTACAGGGTTATCAGCCCCAGCATTTT
CDR3: CASSLQGYQPQHF
J: TRBJ1-5
D: NA
V: TRBV6-1
size: NA

DNA: TGTGCCAGCAGCCAAGTTTCCGGTGGCTACACCTTC
CDR3: CASSQVSGGYTF
J: TRBJ1-2
D: NA
V: TRBV3-1/TRBV3-2
size: NA

DNA: TGTGCCAGCTCACAGGGTCGGGGAAACTACGAGCAGTACTTC
CDR3: CASSQGRGNYEQYF
J: TRBJ2-7
D: NA
V: TRBV18
size: once

DNA: TGTGCCAGCAGCTTAGGGTCTCGGGGGTTTACCGGGGAGCTGTTTTTT
CDR3: CASSLGSRGFTGELFF
J: TRBJ2-2
D: NA
V: TRBV7-6
size: NA

DNA: TGTGCCAGCGTATTTACACAGGGGGCACAGCCCCAGCATTTT
CDR3: CASVFTQGAQPQHF
J: TRBJ1-5
D: TRBD1
V: TRBV28
size: NA

DNA: TGTGCCAGCAGCGTAGTGTCCTCTGGAGATGGCTACACCTTC
CDR3: CASSVVSSGDGYTF
J: TRBJ1-2
D: NA
V: TRBV9
size: NA

DNA: TGTGCCAGCAGTCCTCGCCAAGCCCTGCCCGGGGAAAAACTGTTTTTT
CDR3: CASSPRQALPGEKLFF
J: TRBJ1-4
D: NA
V: TRBV5-8
size: NA

DNA: TGTGCCAGCAGTTACTCGCGACCCGGTACTTCGGGTAGCTACGAGCAGTACTTC
CDR3: CASSYSRPGTSGSYEQYF
J: TRBJ2-7
D: NA
V: TRBV6-2/TRBV6-3
size: NA

DNA: TGTGCCAGCAGTTACTCGAGAGGGTATCGCTACACCTTC
CDR3: CASSYSRGYRYTF
J: TRBJ1-2
D: NA
V: TRBV6-5
size: NA

DNA: TGTGCCAGCAGACAGACTAGGGCGGGTGAGCAGTTCTTC
CDR3: CASRQTRAGEQFF
J: TRBJ2-1
D: NA
V: TRBV12-3/TRBV12-4
size: few

DNA: TGTGCCAGCAGTCCCCCCGGGGGGAGCTCCTACGAGCAGTACTTC
CDR3: CASSPPGGSSYEQYF
J: TRBJ2-7
D: TRBD2
V: TRBV3-1/TRBV3-2
size: NA

DNA: TGCGCCAGCAGCGGGGGACAGGGTGCAACTAATGAAAAACTGTTTTTT
CDR3: CASSGGQGATNEKLFF
J: TRBJ1-4
D: TRBD1
V: TRBV5-1
size: NA

DNA: TGTGCCAGCAACACCGGGACACCTGTCACAGATACGCAGTATTTT
CDR3: CASNTGTPVTDTQYF
J: TRBJ2-3
D: NA
V: TRBV7-9
size: once

DNA: TGCGCCAGCAGCTTGGTCGGGGATAGCACAGATACGCAGTATTTT
CDR3: CASSLVGDSTDTQYF
J: TRBJ2-3
D: NA
V: TRBV5-1
size: NA

DNA: TGCGCCAGCAGCCAACCGACAGGGCCGATCTATGGCTACACCTTC
CDR3: CASSQPTGPIYGYTF
J: TRBJ1-2
D: TRBD1
V: TRBV4-1
size: NA

DNA: TGCGCCAGCAGCCAAGAGGGCGTTACCAGTTACTACGAGCAGTACTTC
CDR3: CASSQEGVTSYYEQYF
J: TRBJ2-7
D: NA
V: TRBV4-1
size: NA

DNA: TGCGCCAGCAGCTCAGGACAGGTGAACACTGAAGCTTTCTTT
CDR3: CASSSGQVNTEAFF
J: TRBJ1-1
D: TRBD1
V: TRBV5-1
size: few

DNA: TGTGCCAGCAGCTTGGTGCAGGGCAGCGGCTACACCTTC
CDR3: CASSLVQGSGYTF
J: TRBJ1-2
D: NA
V: TRBV5-6
size: once

DNA: TGTGCCAGCAGAAGGACAGGGGATAACTATGGCTACACCTTC
CDR3: CASRRTGDNYGYTF
J: TRBJ1-2
D: TRBD1
V: TRBV27
size: NA

DNA: TGTGCCAGCAGTCCCCCTGGAGAGCTAGGAAACACCATATATTTT
CDR3: CASSPPGELGNTIYF
J: TRBJ1-3
D: NA
V: TRBV6-5
size: NA

DNA: TGCGCCAGCAGCTTGGAGGTAGCGGGGGAACGATACTTC
CDR3: CASSLEVAGERYF
J: TRBJ2-7
D: TRBD2
V: TRBV5-1
size: NA